This T cell receptor (beta chain) originates from a study of blood T cell repertoires in COVID-19. Looking at the study overall: Whether acute or convalescent, the COVID-19 samples came from the United States, Italy and Spain.

Clones were read by immunoSEQ multiplex PCR, and TCRdb kept only the in-frame ones, dropping some. The data contain approximately 260,000 clones, over 80% of them singletons. The germline V and J ends were trimmed by 3 bases and 7 bases, with 8 bases remaining between them. This CDR3 has 12 amino acids. The germline CDR1 and CDR2 sequences are SGDLS and YYNGEE. The specimen sequenced was peripheral blood. V gene TRBV9 combines with J gene TRBJ2-1; possibly TRBD2 for D (5 bases). The sequence derives from a man aged 60 to 69 who had recovered from COVID-19. The CDR3 sequence: CASSDGRNEQFF. The DNA of the CDR3 is TGTGCCAGCAGCGATGGGAGAAATGAGCAGTTCTTC.